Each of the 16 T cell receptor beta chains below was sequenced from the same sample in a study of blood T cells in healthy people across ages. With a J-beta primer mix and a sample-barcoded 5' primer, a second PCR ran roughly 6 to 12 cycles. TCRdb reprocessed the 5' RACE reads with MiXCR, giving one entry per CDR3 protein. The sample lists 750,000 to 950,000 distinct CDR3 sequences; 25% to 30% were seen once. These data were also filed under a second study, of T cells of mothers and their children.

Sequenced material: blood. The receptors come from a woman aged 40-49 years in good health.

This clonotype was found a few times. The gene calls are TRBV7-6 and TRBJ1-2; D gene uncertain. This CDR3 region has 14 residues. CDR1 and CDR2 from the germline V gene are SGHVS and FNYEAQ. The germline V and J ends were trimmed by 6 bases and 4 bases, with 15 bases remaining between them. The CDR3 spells CASSSREGAYGYTF. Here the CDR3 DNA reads TGTGCCAGCAGTTCCAGAGAGGGCGCCTATGGCTACACCTTC.

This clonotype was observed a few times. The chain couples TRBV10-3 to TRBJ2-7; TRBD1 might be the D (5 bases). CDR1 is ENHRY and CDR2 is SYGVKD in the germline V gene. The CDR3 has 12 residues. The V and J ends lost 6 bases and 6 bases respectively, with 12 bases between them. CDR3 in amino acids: CAISYQGAEQYF. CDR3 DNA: TGTGCCATCAGCTACCAAGGGGCCGAGCAGTACTTC.

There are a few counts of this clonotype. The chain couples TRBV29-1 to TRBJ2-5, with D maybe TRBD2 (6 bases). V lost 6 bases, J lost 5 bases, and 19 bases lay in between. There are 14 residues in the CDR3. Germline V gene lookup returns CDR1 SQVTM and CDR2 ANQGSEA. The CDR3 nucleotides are TGCAGCGTCGCTCTGACAGTACGGGGGGAGACCCAGTACTTC. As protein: CSVALTVRGETQYF.

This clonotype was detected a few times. CDR3 in amino acids: CASSQDGVNYGYTF. CDR3 bases: TGCGCCAGCAGCCAAGATGGGGTAAACTATGGCTACACCTTC. The J gene is TRBJ1-2, the V gene TRBV4-1; D is uncertain. This CDR3 region has 14 residues. CDR1 and CDR2 (germline): MGHRA, YSYEKL. V lost 0 bases, J lost 2 bases, and 7 bases lay in between.

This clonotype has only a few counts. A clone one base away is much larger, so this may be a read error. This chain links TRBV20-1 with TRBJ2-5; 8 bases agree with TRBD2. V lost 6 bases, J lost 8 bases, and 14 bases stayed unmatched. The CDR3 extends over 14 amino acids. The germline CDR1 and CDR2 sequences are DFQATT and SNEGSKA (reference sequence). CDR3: CSAPAGGGMITQYF. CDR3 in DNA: TGCAGTGCCCCGGCGGGCGGGGGGATGATCACCCAGTACTTC.

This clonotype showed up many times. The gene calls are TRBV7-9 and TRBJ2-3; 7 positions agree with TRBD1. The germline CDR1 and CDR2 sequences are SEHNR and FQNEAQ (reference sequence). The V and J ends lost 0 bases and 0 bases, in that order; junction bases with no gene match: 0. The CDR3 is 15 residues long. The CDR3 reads CASSLAGQSTDTQYF. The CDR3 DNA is TGTGCCAGCAGCTTAGCGGGACAGAGCACAGATACGCAGTATTTT.

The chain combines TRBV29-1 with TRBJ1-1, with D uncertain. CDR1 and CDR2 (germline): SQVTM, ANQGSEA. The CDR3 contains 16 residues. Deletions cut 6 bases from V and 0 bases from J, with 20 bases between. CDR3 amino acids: CSVPFPNSFMNTEAFF. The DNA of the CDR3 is TGCAGCGTCCCTTTCCCCAACAGCTTTATGAACACTGAAGCTTTCTTT.

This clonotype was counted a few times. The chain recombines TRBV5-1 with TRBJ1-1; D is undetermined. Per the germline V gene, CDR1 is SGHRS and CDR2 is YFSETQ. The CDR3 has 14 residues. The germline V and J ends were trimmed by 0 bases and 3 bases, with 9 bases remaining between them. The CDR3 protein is CASSLGTEDTEAFF. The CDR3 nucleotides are TGCGCCAGCAGCTTGGGGACGGAGGACACTGAAGCTTTCTTT.

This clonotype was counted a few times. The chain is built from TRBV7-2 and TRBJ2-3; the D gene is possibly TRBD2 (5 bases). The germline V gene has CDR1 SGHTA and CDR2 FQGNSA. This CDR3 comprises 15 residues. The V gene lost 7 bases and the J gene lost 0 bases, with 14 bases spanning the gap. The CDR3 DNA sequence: TGTGCCAGCACCAGAGGGTCAGCTAGCACAGATACGCAGTATTTT. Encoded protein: CASTRGSASTDTQYF.

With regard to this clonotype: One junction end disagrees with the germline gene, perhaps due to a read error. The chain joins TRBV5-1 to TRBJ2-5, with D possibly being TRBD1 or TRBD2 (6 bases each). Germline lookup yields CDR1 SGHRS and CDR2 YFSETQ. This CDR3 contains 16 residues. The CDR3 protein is CASNLSGAKPQETQYF. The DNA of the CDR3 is TGCGCCAGCAACTTGTCGGGGGCTAAGCCTCAAGAGACCCAGTACTTC.

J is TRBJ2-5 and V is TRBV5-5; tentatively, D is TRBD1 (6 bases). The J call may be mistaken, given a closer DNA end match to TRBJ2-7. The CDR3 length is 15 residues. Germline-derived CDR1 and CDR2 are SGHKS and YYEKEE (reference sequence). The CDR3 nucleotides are TGTGCCAGCAGCTTGGAGGGACACCTAGCCTACGAGCAGTACTTC. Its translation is CASSLEGHLAYEQYF.

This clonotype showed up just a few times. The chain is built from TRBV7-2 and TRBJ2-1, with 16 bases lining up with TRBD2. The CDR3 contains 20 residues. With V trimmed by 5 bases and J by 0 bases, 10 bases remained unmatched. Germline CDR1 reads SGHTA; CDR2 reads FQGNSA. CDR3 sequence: CASSRGTSGGAVSSYNEQFF. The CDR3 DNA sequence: TGTGCCAGCAGCCGAGGGACTAGCGGGGGGGCCGTGAGCTCCTACAATGAGCAGTTCTTC. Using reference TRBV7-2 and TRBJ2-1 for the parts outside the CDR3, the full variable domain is GAGVSQSPSNKVTEKGKDVELRCDPISGHTALYWYRQSLGQGLEFLIYFQGNSAPDKSGLPSDRFSAERTGGSVSTLTIQRTQQEDSAVYLCASSRGTSGGAVSSYNEQFFGPGTRLTVL.

The CDR3 nucleotides read TGTGCCAGCAACCGGAGCCCCGGGACAGGGAACGAGCAGTACTTC. It specifies CASNRSPGTGNEQYF. This chain connects TRBV9 to TRBJ2-7; the match to TRBD1 covers 9 bases. This CDR3 has 15 amino acids. Trimming took 6 bases from V and 5 from J; bases not matched to a gene: 12. The germline V gene encodes CDR1 SGDLS and CDR2 YYNGEE.

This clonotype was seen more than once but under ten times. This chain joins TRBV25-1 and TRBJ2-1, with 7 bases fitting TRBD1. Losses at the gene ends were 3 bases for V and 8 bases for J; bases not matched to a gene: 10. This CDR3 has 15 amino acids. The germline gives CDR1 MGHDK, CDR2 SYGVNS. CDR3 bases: TGTGCCAGCAGTGAGGAGACAGGGATTTCTGATGAGCAGTTCTTC. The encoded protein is CASSEETGISDEQFF.

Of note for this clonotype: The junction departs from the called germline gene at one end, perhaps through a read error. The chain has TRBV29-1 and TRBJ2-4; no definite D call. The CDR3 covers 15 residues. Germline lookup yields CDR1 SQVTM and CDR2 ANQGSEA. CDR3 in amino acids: CSVESRQVAKSIQYF. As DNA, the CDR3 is TGCAGCGTTGAATCCAGGCAGGTAGCCAAAAGCATTCAGTACTTC.

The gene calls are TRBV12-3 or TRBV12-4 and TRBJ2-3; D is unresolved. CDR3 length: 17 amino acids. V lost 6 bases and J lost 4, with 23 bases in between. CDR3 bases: TGTGCCAGCAGCAAATTTGGTTTAGTAGAGGACGCAGATACGCAGTATTTT. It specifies CASSKFGLVEDADTQYF.